This T cell receptor beta chain was sequenced for a study of blood T cell repertoires in COVID-19. For the study at large: COVID-19 samples from acute and convalescent phases originated in the United States, Italy and Spain. Nucleic acid was either cDNA or gDNA, and it came from T cells, B-cell-depleted T cells, or PBMCs.

Per the authors' pipeline: Amplification from reference gene primers served as the basis for estimated nucleated cell counts. Only in-frame clones appear in the TCRdb table, and some are missing; sequencing was by immunoSEQ multiplex PCR. The V and J calls and clone size were taken over from that table, and D and trimming were inferred from the DNA. The data contain about 110,000 clones, around 76% of them seen just once; the ten biggest clones take up around 3.5%. With 0 bases clipped from V and 5 bases from J, the junction kept 6 bases outside the gene matches. The CDR3 consists of 16 residues. Germline CDR1 reads LGHNA; CDR2 reads YSLEER.

The sequenced sample was peripheral blood. The V and J genes are TRBV4-3 and TRBJ2-3, with 9 bases aligning to TRBD2. The sequence was collected from a woman older than 75 with acute or convalescent COVID-19. The CDR3 DNA is TGCGCCAGCAGCCAAGATGCAGCGGGAGGATTAGATACGCAGTATTTT. It yields the protein CASSQDAAGGLDTQYF.